The 21 T cell receptor beta chains in this list originate from one sample, sequenced in a study of blood T cell repertoires in COVID-19. Produced via immunoSEQ multiplex PCR; TCRdb's table is partial and in-frame only. The sample shows roughly 190,000 clones, about 80% of them seen only once. The sample consisted of peripheral blood. Receptor source: a man aged 60-69 years with acute or convalescent COVID-19.

The chain is built from TRBV28 and TRBJ2-3; the match to TRBD2 covers 8 bases. Germline loops: CDR1 MDHEN, CDR2 SYDVKM. J gave up 1 base and V 6 bases, and 9 bases lay outside the gene matches. The CDR3 totals 16 residues. The CDR3 region has the DNA TGTGCCAGCAGCCTCAGCGGGAGCGGGGGCACAGATACGCAGTATTTT. Encoded protein: CASSLSGSGGTDTQYF.

The genes are TRBV19 and TRBJ1-4; no definite D call. Germline assignment: CDR1 LNHDA and CDR2 SQIVND (reference sequence). The ends were cut back, 8 bases at V and 7 bases at J, with 14 bases in the middle. The CDR3 runs to 13 residues. The CDR3 loop reads CASHPGQAEKLFF. CDR3 nucleotide sequence: TGTGCCAGTCACCCCGGCCAGGCTGAAAAACTGTTTTTT.

V usage is TRBV6-5 and J usage is TRBJ1-4; D is ambiguous. V lost 6 bases, J lost 4 bases, and 15 bases lay in between. CDR3 length equals 15 residues. The germline V gene encodes CDR1 MNHEY and CDR2 SVGAGI. CDR3 coding DNA: TGTGCCAGCAGGGGCGGCTGGGGAGTTAATGAAAAACTGTTTTTT. It translates to CASRGGWGVNEKLFF.

The chain recombines TRBV4-3 with TRBJ1-4, with D possibly matching TRBD1 (6 bases). Trimming left V 0 bases short and J 10 bases short, with 12 bases between. CDR1 is LGHNA, CDR2 YSLEER, per germline. The CDR3 length is 14 residues. In DNA, the CDR3 is TGCGCCAGCAGCCAAGACGGGGACATAGGAAAACTGTTTTTT. Amino acid sequence: CASSQDGDIGKLFF.

This chain uses TRBV3-1 (or the pseudogene TRBV3-2) with TRBJ2-2; TRBD2 matches at 7 bases. Germline CDR1 LGHDT, CDR2 YNNKEL (reference sequence). This CDR3 has 14 amino acids. J was trimmed by 5 bases and V by 0 bases; bases with no gene match: 0. The CDR3: CASSQDGGTGELFF. The CDR3 DNA sequence: TGTGCCAGCAGCCAAGACGGGGGGACCGGGGAGCTGTTTTTT.

This clone was found a few times. The chain couples TRBV28 to TRBJ2-7; weak D call: TRBD1 (6 bases). The V gene lost 6 bases and the J gene lost 2 bases, with 14 bases spanning the gap. Looked up from germline, CDR1 is MDHEN and CDR2 is SYDVKM. CDR3 length: 14 amino acids. The CDR3 DNA sequence: TGTGCCAGCAGAACCGGGACACTAGCCTACGAGCAGTACTTC. Protein sequence: CASRTGTLAYEQYF.

With regard to this clone: A read error is possible here, since a much larger clone lies one base away. J is TRBJ2-3 and V is TRBV28; 7 bases are shared with TRBD1. Germline lookup yields CDR1 MDHEN and CDR2 SYDVKM. This CDR3 contains 14 residues. V lost 6 bases and J lost 1; bases outside the gene matches: 4. As DNA, the CDR3 is TGTGCCAGCAGCGACAGGGCGGGCACAGATACGCAGTATTTT. It encodes CASSDRAGTDTQYF.

The V call is TRBV11-2, the J call TRBJ2-1, with D maybe TRBD2 (5 bases). Germline V gene data show CDR1 as SGHAT and CDR2 as FQNNGV. This CDR3 is built from 13 residues. Trimming left V 1 base short and J 8 bases short, with 9 bases between. The CDR3 protein is CASSLVSGYEQFF. CDR3 DNA: TGTGCCAGCAGCTTAGTTTCGGGGTATGAGCAGTTCTTC. The complete variable domain, with remaining parts taken from reference TRBV11-2 and TRBJ2-1, reads EAGVAQSPRYKIIEKRQSVAFWCNPISGHATLYWYQQILGQGPKLLIQFQNNGVVDDSQLPKDRFSAERLKGVDSTLKIQPAKLEDSAVYLCASSLVSGYEQFFGPGTRLTVL.

The rearrangement links TRBV5-4 to TRBJ2-1; a weak D match, TRBD2 (5 bases). The germline CDR1 and CDR2 sequences are SGHNT and YYREEE (reference sequence). The CDR3 is made up of 17 amino acids. The V end was cut by 4 bases, the J end by 0 bases, with 17 bases between. In DNA, the CDR3 is TGTGCCAGCAGCCCGGGCGCGGGCCTGAGCTCCTACAATGAGCAGTTCTTC. It is translated as CASSPGAGLSSYNEQFF.

The rearrangement links TRBV6-5 to TRBJ2-3; D call uncertain. V was cut by 0 bases and J by 2 bases, with 9 bases left in between. Germline CDR1 MNHEY, CDR2 SVGAGI. CDR3 length: 15 amino acids. The CDR3 nucleotides are TGTGCCAGCAGTTACTCGGTCAGAAACACAGATACGCAGTATTTT. Its translation is CASSYSVRNTDTQYF.

The J gene is TRBJ2-7, the V gene TRBV29-1; 10 bases are a match to TRBD1. The CDR3 covers 14 residues. With V trimmed by 6 bases and J by 7 bases, 12 bases remained unmatched. Per the germline V gene, CDR1 is SQVTM and CDR2 is ANQGSEA. The CDR3 DNA reads TGCAGCGTCACATCCGGGACAGGGGCAGGGGAGCAGTACTTC. Amino acids: CSVTSGTGAGEQYF.

DNA of the CDR3: TGTGCCAGCAGCCCAGGAGGGGACGCCGGGGAGCTGTTTTTT. It yields the protein CASSPGGDAGELFF. This chain joins TRBV3-1 (or the pseudogene TRBV3-2) and TRBJ2-2; maybe TRBD2 (6 bases). The length of the CDR3 is 14 residues. From germline, CDR1 is LGHDT and CDR2 YNNKEL (reference sequence). The V gene lost 4 bases and the J gene lost 6 bases, with 12 bases spanning the gap.

This rearrangement joins TRBV10-3 to TRBJ2-7; TRBD2 might be the D (5 bases). The CDR3 contains 15 residues. From germline, CDR1 is ENHRY and CDR2 SYGVKD. Deletions cut 5 bases from V and 0 bases from J, with 14 bases between. CDR3 amino acids: CAISQLTGISYEQYF. CDR3 DNA sequence: TGTGCCATCAGTCAGTTAACGGGGATCTCCTACGAGCAGTACTTC.

In DNA form, the CDR3 reads TGTGCCAGCAGTTTATCTCGGACAGGAGGGAGGAAGTACTTC. This gives the protein CASSLSRTGGRKYF. The V and J genes are TRBV27 and TRBJ2-7, with D perhaps matching TRBD1 (7 bases). The CDR3 is 14 amino acids. Germline V gene data show CDR1 as MNHEY and CDR2 as SMNVEV (reference sequence). Deletions cut 0 bases from V and 11 bases from J, with 17 bases between.

The count of this clone is one. The rearrangement uses TRBV5-1 and TRBJ2-3; 10 bases fit TRBD2. This CDR3 contains 17 residues. The J segment lost 2 bases and the V segment lost 0 bases, leaving 6 bases of the junction unmatched. Germline CDR1 reads SGHRS; CDR2 reads YFSETQ. In nucleotides, the CDR3 is TGCGCCAGCAGCTTGGCTCGGACTAGCGGATACACAGATACGCAGTATTTT. Translation: CASSLARTSGYTDTQYF.

This sequence joins TRBV27 and TRBJ1-6, with TRBD1 as a possible D gene (5 bases). V lost 3 bases and J 8 bases, leaving 14 bases between the germline ends. This CDR3 is 15 amino acids long. Germline loops: CDR1 MNHEY, CDR2 SMNVEV (reference sequence). This chain's CDR3 is CASSFIGTRDSPLHF. The CDR3 bases are TGTGCCAGCAGTTTTATCGGGACTAGAGATTCACCCCTCCACTTT.

This clone showed up just a few times. This chain links TRBV4-2 with TRBJ1-2; a possible D gene is TRBD1 (5 bases). This CDR3 comprises 13 residues. With 8 bases removed from V and 2 bases from J, the gap between germline ends came to 12 bases. Looked up from germline, CDR1 is LGHNA and CDR2 is YNFKEQ. CDR3 sequence (DNA): TGTGCCAGCTCGACCGACAGCAACTATGGCTACACCTTC. This gives the protein CASSTDSNYGYTF.

This sequence joins TRBV19 and TRBJ1-1, with D tentatively TRBD1 (6 bases). The V gene's germline CDR1 is LNHDA and CDR2 SQIVND (reference sequence). V was cut by 10 bases and J by 8 bases, with 11 bases left in between. The CDR3 totals 10 residues. The CDR3 region has the DNA TGTGCCACCTCAGACAGGGAAGCTTTCTTT. The encoded protein is CATSDREAFF.

This chain links TRBV6-1 with TRBJ1-5; 7 bases agree with TRBD1. The ends lost 2 bases at V and 4 bases at J; junction bases unmatched: 5. The CDR3 length is 15 residues. Germline V CDR1 and CDR2: MNHNS, SASEGT. The CDR3, as DNA: TGTGCCAGCAGTGAACGGACAGGCCGAAATCAGCCCCAGCATTTT. This encodes CASSERTGRNQPQHF.

The chain carries TRBV19 and TRBJ1-5; TRBD1 agrees at 8 bases. Trimming took 3 bases from V and 1 from J; bases not matched to a gene: 5. Germline CDR1 and CDR2: LNHDA and SQIVND (reference sequence). The CDR3 runs 16 residues. This chain's CDR3 is CASSIRTGTSNQPQHF. The CDR3 region has the DNA TGTGCCAGTAGTATCCGGACAGGGACGAGCAATCAGCCCCAGCATTTT.

The chain uses TRBV18 and TRBJ1-2, with 7 bases fitting TRBD1. Germline trimming cut 4 bases from V and 7 bases from J; bases unmatched to any gene: 9. The CDR3 consists of 14 residues. Germline values: CDR1 KGHSH, CDR2 LQKENI. CDR3 amino acids: CASSREGGTSGYTF. In DNA, the CDR3 is TGTGCCAGCTCACGCGAAGGGGGCACTTCTGGCTACACCTTC.